This note documents a single T cell receptor (beta chain) sequence. Its antigen is undetermined. Trimming stripped 3 bases from V and 1 base from J, with 12 bases between. The CDR3 extends over 15 amino acids. Germline values: CDR1 SGHRS, CDR2 YFSETQ. This specimen belongs to a study of blood T cells in healthy people across ages. Primers used in a second PCR of about 6 to 12 cycles were a sample-barcoded 5' primer and a J-beta primer mix. Each cDNA molecule carried a tag from a template-switch adaptor that contained 12 random nucleotides. TCRdb redid the calling of the 5' RACE reads with MiXCR, one entry per CDR3 protein. The sample has about 900,000 distinct CDR3 sequences; around 62% are singletons. The authors drew approximately 9 milliliters of peripheral blood from each donor. Study outcomes and limitations: Significant beta diversity loss was already apparent by age 40, declining roughly linearly.

Sequencing was performed on blood. The clonotype originates from a man between 25 and 39 years old in good health. V is TRBV5-1 and J is TRBJ2-3; tentatively, D is TRBD1 (6 bases). The CDR3 region is CASSSTGTRTDTQYF. CDR3 DNA: TGCGCCAGCAGCTCGACAGGAACACGCACAGATACGCAGTATTTT.